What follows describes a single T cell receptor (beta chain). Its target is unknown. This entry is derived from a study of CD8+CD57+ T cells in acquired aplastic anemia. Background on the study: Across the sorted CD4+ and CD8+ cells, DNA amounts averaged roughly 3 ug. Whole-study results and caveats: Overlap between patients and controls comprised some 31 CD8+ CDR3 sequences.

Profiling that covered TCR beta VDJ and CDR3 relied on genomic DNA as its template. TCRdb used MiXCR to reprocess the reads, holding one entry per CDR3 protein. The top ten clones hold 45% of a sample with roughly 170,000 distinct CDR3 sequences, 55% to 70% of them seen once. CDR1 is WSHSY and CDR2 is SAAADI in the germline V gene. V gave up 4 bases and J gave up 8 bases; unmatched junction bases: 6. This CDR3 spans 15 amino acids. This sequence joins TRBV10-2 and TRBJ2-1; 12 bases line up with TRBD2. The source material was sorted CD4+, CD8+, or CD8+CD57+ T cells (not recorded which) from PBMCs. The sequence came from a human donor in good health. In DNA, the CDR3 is TGCGCCAGCAGTGGCACTAGCGGGAGGCGCCATGAGCAGTTCTTC. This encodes CASSGTSGRRHEQFF.